A selection of T cell receptor beta chains follows, all from one sample in a study of cytomegalovirus exposure and HLA in healthy donors. Measured with immunoSEQ multiplex PCR; TCRdb has only the in-frame clones, and not every one. The profile shows around 180,000 clones, about 88% of them singletons. The sample comprised PBMCs. These receptors all come from a girl under three years old in good health and CMV-seronegative. CDR3s include the opening cysteine and the closing phenylalanine or tryptophan. The D gene is left open where the match is weak. Expanded clones are given a class, and other clones once, few, many or no size at all.

TRBJ1-1 NA TRBV5-4 NA CASSFRGAHTEAFF TGTGCCAGCAGCTTCCGGGGGGCGCACACTGAAGCTTTCTTT
TRBJ2-7 once TRBV6-5 NA CASSYDFNYEQYF TGTGCCAGCAGTTACGACTTTAACTACGAGCAGTACTTC
TRBJ2-3 NA TRBV2 NA CASTRGDTQYF TGTGCCAGCACCCGGGGAGATACGCAGTATTTT
TRBJ2-7 NA TRBV7-8 NA CASSAGVEGDEQYF TGTGCCAGCAGCGCCGGTGTGGAAGGAGATGAGCAGTACTTC
TRBJ1-1 NA TRBV5-4 NA CASSRTSDDEAFF TGTGCCAGCAGTAGAACGAGCGACGACGAAGCTTTCTTT
TRBJ2-7 NA TRBV19 TRBD2 CASSDRGGGRSYEQYF TGTGCCAGTAGCGATCGGGGGGGCGGTCGCTCCTACGAGCAGTACTTC
TRBJ2-1 NA TRBV6-1 TRBD2 CASSEGTSGSHEQFF TGTGCCAGCAGTGAAGGGACTAGCGGGAGTCATGAGCAGTTCTTC
TRBJ1-2 NA TRBV6-5 TRBD1 CASSLRQGAGGYTF TGTGCCAGCAGTTTAAGGCAGGGGGCAGGGGGCTACACCTTC
TRBJ1-1 few TRBV27 NA CASSWRAMNTEAFF TGTGCCAGCAGTTGGAGAGCCATGAACACTGAAGCTTTCTTT
TRBJ1-5 NA TRBV7-9 TRBD1 CASSSSTGNRPQHF TGTGCCAGCAGCTCATCGACAGGGAATAGGCCCCAGCATTTT
TRBJ2-1 NA TRBV7-3 TRBD2 CASSLFAGGLNEQFF TGTGCCAGCAGCTTATTCGCGGGGGGGCTAAATGAGCAGTTCTTC
TRBJ2-7 NA TRBV4-1 NA CASSQSPSGTYEQYF TGCGCCAGCAGCCAGTCCCCCAGCGGTACCTACGAGCAGTACTTC
TRBJ1-1 NA TRBV29-1 TRBD1 CSVARGRPEAFF TGCAGCGTTGCCAGGGGGCGTCCTGAAGCTTTCTTT
TRBJ2-3 NA TRBV5-1 TRBD2 CASSWAGTSQSDTQYF TGCGCCAGCAGCTGGGCCGGGACTAGCCAGTCCGATACGCAGTATTTT
TRBJ2-1 NA TRBV7-9 NA CASSPGTGSLYNEQFF TGTGCCAGCAGCCCAGGAACAGGGAGCCTCTACAATGAGCAGTTCTTC
TRBJ2-7 NA TRBV7-9 TRBD2 CASSPLAGGPYEQYF TGTGCCAGCAGCCCCCTAGCGGGAGGGCCCTACGAGCAGTACTTC
TRBJ2-5 NA TRBV19 TRBD2 CASSSSGRETQYF TGTGCCAGTAGTAGTAGCGGGAGAGAGACCCAGTACTTC
TRBJ1-2 NA TRBV9 NA CASSVGTANYGYTF TGTGCCAGCAGCGTAGGGACAGCTAACTATGGCTACACCTTC
TRBJ1-2 NA TRBV6-5 TRBD1 CASSYRGLNYGYTF TGTGCCAGCAGTTACAGGGGGCTCAACTATGGCTACACCTTC